This entry features one T cell receptor (beta chain) sequence. cDNA came from about 0.5 to 1 ug RNA primed by random hexamers. The immunoSEQ assay covered 54 Vbeta and 13 Jbeta segments for CDR3. MiXCR, run by TCRdb on the immunoSEQ multiplex PCR reads, gives a single entry per CDR3 protein. The data hold 150,000 to 180,000 distinct CDR3 sequences, with around 95% observed a single time. The data are from a study of CD8 T cells in Susac syndrome. Trimming stripped 8 bases from V and 3 bases from J, with 11 bases between. In germline, CDR1 is MDHEN, CDR2 SYDVKM. The CDR3 is 13 residues long. From blood CD8+ and CD4+ T cells, TCR beta sequences were generated. In the multiple sclerosis control group, patients were treatment-naive and had stable or active relapsing-remitting disease. It was negative isolation that provided the CD8+ and CD4+ T cells, whereas TEMRA cells were enriched by FACS.

This TCR derives from a human donor with multiple sclerosis. Specimen: CD8+ T cells from PBMCs. V usage is TRBV28 and J usage is TRBJ2-1; tentatively, D is TRBD2 (5 bases). The CDR3 DNA sequence: TGTGCCAGCGACCCGGGGAACTACAATGAGCAGTTCTTC. It yields the protein CASDPGNYNEQFF.